This TCR beta chain emerged from a study of cytomegalovirus exposure and HLA in healthy donors. Whole-study results and caveats: Per a prior analysis, the majority of TCR beta V segments were productive roughly 87% or roughly 30% of the time.

The donors were healthy bone marrow donors. From germline, CDR1 is ENHRY and CDR2 SYGVKD. The ends were cut back, 4 bases at V and 6 bases at J, with 10 bases in the middle. There are 13 residues in the CDR3. As for this clone: Its antigen is as yet unknown.

PCR involved 60 Vbeta and 13 Jbeta primers. Repertoires were generated with immunoSEQ multiplex PCR, while TCRdb's copy carries only in-frame clones and drops some. The sample holds fewer than 200,000 clones; approximately 81% are singletons and the top ten take around 6.7%. The chain links TRBV10-3 to TRBJ2-1; D is unresolved. This clonotype was obtained from a woman in her twenties or thirties in good health and CMV-seropositive. Material: PBMCs. The CDR3 DNA sequence: TGTGCCATCAGTGGGCCTAGTGGCAATGAGCAGTTCTTC. Translated: CAISGPSGNEQFF.